This T cell receptor (delta chain) was documented in a study of Vδ1+ human thymocytes. Whole-study results and caveats: Thymic TRG and TRD repertoires appeared highly polyclonal, with Gaussian CDR3 length distributions.

In the case of this clone: Its antigen is still unknown.

The template was reverse-transcribed extracted RNA. Multiplex PCR used pooled V-gene forward primers and a constant-region reverse primer to amplify CDR3s. TCRdb re-called the multiplex PCR reads using CATT. Of some 23,000 delta-chain clones listed, 25% to 30% are singletons. The CDR3 runs to 18 residues. In germline, CDR1 is TSWWSYY, CDR2 QGS. V lost 3 bases to trimming and J lost 4 bases, with 24 bases between them. The rearrangement links TRDV1 to TRDJ1; D is ambiguous. The sample was Vdelta1+ gamma-delta thymocytes from the thymus. This sample's subset: FACS-sorted CD3+ TCRalphabeta- TCRVdelta1+ TCRVdelta2- thymocytes. The source of this sequence is a boy younger than two who had congenital heart surgery. CDR3 sequence: CALGELYCGTHFGDKLIF. CDR3 sequence (DNA): TGTGCTCTTGGGGAGCTGTACTGTGGGACACATTTTGGCGATAAACTCATCTTT.